This TCR beta chain was identified during a study of blood T cell repertoires in COVID-19 (dated by TCRdb to about 2020). For the wider study: Samples covering the acute and convalescent phases of COVID-19 were provided by collaborators in the United States, Italy and Spain. Deeply sampled blood TCRbeta repertoires from subjects exposed to, actively infected with, or recovered from COVID-19 were included in the dataset. Where available, HLA class I and class II types were taken from metadata supplied by the sample provider and were not determined by assay-based typing. Nearly every sample came with metadata listing a de-identified subject ID, COVID-19 status, age in years and sex. The material from the prospective study consisted of cDNA or gDNA derived from T cells, B-cell-depleted T cells, or PBMCs. The samples were drawn from the first 160 participants of the ongoing ImmuneRACE study and from more than 1,000 subjects provided by 6 global collaborators. The repertoires were released in a freely available public database meant as a resource for research on the immune response to SARS-CoV-2.

General study outcomes and caveats: The quantity of clinical and demographic metadata differed by source and by participant and was supplied without curation.

The immunoSEQ Assay, a bias-controlled multiplex PCR, was used to amplify TCRbeta CDR3 regions from genomic DNA. The authors' analysis ran thus. The number of nucleated cells in each sample was estimated from the amplification of reference gene primers within the assay. To quantify the absolute abundance of each unique TCRbeta CDR3 rearrangement, sequence reads were collapsed and filtered. For each sample, productive Simpson clonality was calculated as the square root of Simpson's diversity index over productive rearrangements. TCRdb retrieved this table from immuneACCESS and kept in-frame rearrangements only. Not all clones are present; in checked studies, unresolved V genes account for under half, and no reason is known for the remainder. D and trimming were read from the DNA, whereas the V and J calls and clone size are those reported in that table. A total of over 450,000 clones appear in this sample, roughly nine tenths of them only once. Around 7.8% of the sample is taken by the ten largest.

One collaborating source in Seattle enrolled patients while the patients were actively infected and followed the patients over time throughout the course of disease. Collaborating institutions collected whole blood in K2EDTA tubes following their own protocols. For TCRbeta analysis, collaborators shipped samples as frozen whole blood, isolated PBMCs, or DNA extracted from either of those sample types. For this clone: Its recognized antigen is unknown. No base qualities exist here, and no much larger clone lies one base off it.

Trimmed from V: 3 bases; trimmed from J: 9 bases; junction bases lacking a gene match: 7. The germline V gene sets CDR1 to SGHVS and CDR2 to FQNEAQ. The CDR3, from cysteine to phenylalanine, totals 15 residues. Only the CDR3 portion is preserved as DNA: 45 bases, with reading frame beginning at the first base. Sequenced sample: peripheral blood. Recombination joined TRBV7-8 with TRBJ2-4; TRBD2 agrees with 11 junctional bases. The receptor's source is a woman aged 45-59 years with COVID-19, enrolled during active disease. The CDR3 protein sequence reads: CASSFSGGALGIQYF. The base sequence is TGTGCCAGCAGCTTTAGCGGGGGGGCGCTGGGCATTCAGTACTTC.